The 5 T cell receptor beta chains below all came from one sample that was sequenced in a study of T-cell reconstitution after alpha-beta-depleted transplantation in children. Unique molecular identifiers were incorporated when the TCRbeta library was constructed. TCRdb redid the calling of the PCR reads with MiXCR, one entry per CDR3 protein. The top ten clones hold 0.65% to 0.9% of a sample with hundreds of thousands of distinct CDR3 sequences, 13% of them seen once. Sequenced here: PBMCs, sampled before TCRalphabeta/CD19-depleted stem cell transplant. These receptors originate from a girl aged 2-10 years with congenital amegakaryocytic thrombocytopenia, due to receive a stem cell transplant.

This clonotype was observed a handful of times. V usage is TRBV7-8 and J usage is TRBJ2-1; perhaps TRBD1 as D (6 bases). V gave up 5 bases and J gave up 7 bases, with 21 bases separating them. This CDR3 contains 16 residues. Germline CDR1 SGHVS, CDR2 FQNEAQ. This chain's CDR3 is CASSPNRAVKRNEQFF. In nucleotides, the CDR3 is TGTGCCAGCAGCCCGAACAGGGCCGTCAAAAGGAATGAGCAGTTCTTC.

The rearrangement uses TRBV12-3 or TRBV12-4 and TRBJ1-1, with D uncertain. The CDR3 loop spans 13 amino acids. Trimming stripped 1 base from V and 7 bases from J, with 10 bases between. The CDR3 is CASSLGRRLEAFF. The CDR3 nucleotides read TGTGCCAGCAGTTTAGGCAGGCGGCTTGAAGCTTTCTTT.

The table lists this clonotype with many counts. This sequence joins TRBV29-1 and TRBJ2-7; D unresolved. The V end lost 7 bases, the J end lost 2 bases, and 15 bases lay between the germline ends. This CDR3 contains 13 residues. CDR1 SQVTM and CDR2 ANQGSEA come from the germline V gene. The CDR3 spells CSGLLAEPYEQYF. CDR3 coding DNA: TGCAGCGGGCTTTTGGCCGAGCCCTACGAGCAGTACTTC.

This clonotype was counted many times. CDR3 residues: CASSVVSGFYNEQFF. The CDR3 region has the DNA TGCGCCAGCAGCGTGGTTAGCGGCTTCTACAATGAGCAGTTCTTC. The chain joins TRBV5-1 to TRBJ2-1; a possible D gene is TRBD2 (6 bases). Germline lookup yields CDR1 SGHRS and CDR2 YFSETQ. This CDR3 region has 15 residues. Trimming removed 4 bases from V and 3 bases from J, with 14 bases in between.

This clonotype appeared a single time. The chain carries TRBV10-3 and TRBJ1-2, with D hard to call. This CDR3 comprises 14 residues. Looked up from germline, CDR1 is ENHRY and CDR2 is SYGVKD. Trimming removed 2 bases at V and 5 bases at J, with 12 bases between. The CDR3 bases are TGTGCCATCAGTGAGCCCCTCGAGGGATATGGCTACACCTTC. It specifies CAISEPLEGYGYTF.